These 30 T cell receptor beta chains were all obtained from the same sample, sequenced in a study of cytomegalovirus exposure and HLA in healthy donors (dated by TCRdb to 2016 to 2017). Library method: the immunoSEQ multiplex PCR assay. The source is immuneACCESS, and TCRdb retained only in-frame sequences with V and J called. Part of the clones is not carried over; for the studies checked, unresolved V genes explain less than half of this, and the remainder is unexplained. Within this sample are more than 200,000 clones, with around 91% of them counted one time only. Approximately 3% of the sample lies in the top ten. The sequencing sample was made of PBMCs. These receptors were collected from a woman younger than 45 in good health and CMV-seronegative.

The gene calls are TRBV27 and TRBJ2-7; 12 bases are a match to TRBD2. Germline V gives CDR1 MNHEY, CDR2 SMNVEV (reference sequence). CDR3 length equals 18 residues. J gave up 4 bases and V 5 bases, and 15 bases lay outside the gene matches. This chain's CDR3 is CASSPRTSGTYRWYEQYF. In DNA form, the CDR3 reads TGTGCCAGCAGTCCCAGGACTAGCGGGACCTACCGTTGGTACGAGCAGTACTTC.

The chain uses TRBV27 and TRBJ2-7; D is unresolved. CDR3 length: 14 residues. Per germline, CDR1 MNHEY and CDR2 SMNVEV (reference sequence). With 7 bases removed from V and 0 bases from J, the gap between germline ends came to 13 bases. The CDR3 sequence: CASKGGVSSYEQYF. CDR3 coding DNA: TGTGCCAGCAAGGGCGGTGTCAGCTCCTACGAGCAGTACTTC.

V and J are TRBV15 and TRBJ2-7; D possibly matches TRBD1 or TRBD2 (5 bases each). The CDR3 spans 13 residues. V lost 5 bases, J lost 3 bases, and 11 bases lay in between. In germline, CDR1 is LNHNV, CDR2 YYDKDF (reference sequence). The DNA for the CDR3 is TGTGCCACCAGCGGGGACCAATACTACGAGCAGTACTTC. This translates into CATSGDQYYEQYF.

This clone was counted only a few times. This chain joins TRBV5-1 and TRBJ1-1; possible D gene TRBD1, 5 bases. V was shortened by 1 base and J by 4 bases, with 11 bases between the two germline ends. The CDR3 has 14 residues. Germline V lookup: CDR1 SGHRS, CDR2 YFSETQ. CDR3 bases: TGCGCCAGCAGCTTGTTGGGGGGAGGCACTGAAGCTTTCTTT. It specifies CASSLLGGGTEAFF.

This sequence joins TRBV19 and TRBJ2-7; either TRBD1 or TRBD2 may supply D (6 bases each). Germline-derived CDR1 and CDR2 are LNHDA and SQIVND (reference sequence). Trimming left V 2 bases short and J 6 bases short, with 20 bases between. CDR3 length: 16 amino acids. CDR3 DNA: TGTGCCAGTAGTATATTTTCGGGGGCTACTACGAGCGAGCAGTACTTC. This translates into CASSIFSGATTSEQYF.

This chain uses TRBV5-1 with TRBJ2-3; a weak D match, TRBD2 (5 bases). Germline CDR1 SGHRS, CDR2 YFSETQ. The CDR3 length is 14 residues. V was cut by 4 bases and J by 4 bases, with 13 bases left in between. As DNA, the CDR3 is TGCGCCAGCAGCCAGGAGGTTGTTTCAGATACGCAGTATTTT. Amino acid sequence: CASSQEVVSDTQYF.

The rearrangement uses TRBV4-1 and TRBJ2-7; 11 bases line up with TRBD2. V lost 2 bases to trimming and J lost 2 bases; unmatched junction nucleotides: 5. CDR3 length equals 16 residues. CDR1 is MGHRA and CDR2 is YSYEKL in the germline V gene. CDR3 loop: CASSQISSGGTYEQYF. For the CDR3, the DNA is TGCGCCAGCAGCCAAATATCTAGCGGGGGGACCTACGAGCAGTACTTC.

The J gene is TRBJ2-7, the V gene TRBV27, with 7 bases aligning to TRBD1. J was trimmed by 2 bases and V by 3 bases; bases with no gene match: 1. CDR1 is MNHEY, CDR2 SMNVEV, per germline (reference sequence). This CDR3 has 13 amino acids. For the CDR3, the DNA is TGTGCCAGCAGTTTCACAGGGGCCTACGAGCAGTACTTC. The encoded protein is CASSFTGAYEQYF.

The V and J genes are TRBV27 and TRBJ1-4; D perhaps matches TRBD1 (6 bases). Germline-derived CDR1 and CDR2 are MNHEY and SMNVEV (reference sequence). The CDR3 has 21 amino acids. V gave up 0 bases and J gave up 3 bases, with 26 bases separating them. The CDR3 DNA sequence: TGTGCCAGCAGTTTATCCCCCCCCCAATTAATGGTCGGGACACCTAATGAAAAACTGTTTTTT. This codes for CASSLSPPQLMVGTPNEKLFF.

As DNA, the CDR3 is TGTGCCAGCTCACCCTCCTCCGGACTAGCGGGCTACAATGAGCAGTTCTTC. It translates to CASSPSSGLAGYNEQFF. The chain employs TRBV18 and TRBJ2-1; TRBD2 matches 11 bases. Germline CDR1 KGHSH, CDR2 LQKENI. The CDR3 has 17 amino acids. The V segment lost 3 bases and the J segment 3 bases; nucleotides outside the gene matches: 7.

This clone was detected once. The gene calls are TRBV18 and TRBJ2-7, with a possible D match to TRBD2 (7 bases). The CDR3 is made up of 15 amino acids. Germline values: CDR1 KGHSH, CDR2 LQKENI. The V gene lost 1 base and the J gene lost 5 bases, with 15 bases spanning the gap. In nucleotides, the CDR3 is TGTGCCAGCTCACCACTGTTGGGGGGGCTGAACGAGCAGTACTTC. Translating it yields CASSPLLGGLNEQYF.

This clone was seen just once. The chain employs TRBV10-3 and TRBJ2-7; 15 bases fit TRBD2. Germline V gene sequence: CDR1 ENHRY, CDR2 SYGVKD. The CDR3 has 15 amino acids. J lost 2 bases, V lost 6 bases, and 2 bases had no gene match. The CDR3 bases are TGTGCCATCAGCGGGACTAGCGGGAGGCCCTACGAGCAGTACTTC. Translation: CAISGTSGRPYEQYF.

The chain uses TRBV6-4 and TRBJ2-2; 11 positions agree with TRBD2. The CDR3 loop spans 16 amino acids. The V segment lost 5 bases and the J segment 4 bases; nucleotides outside the gene matches: 6. CDR1 is MRHNA and CDR2 is SNTAGT in the germline V gene. CDR3: CASSRDGTSGTGELFF. CDR3 DNA: TGTGCCAGCAGTCGCGACGGGACTAGCGGCACCGGGGAGCTGTTTTTT.

The chain has TRBV9 and TRBJ2-2, with D perhaps matching TRBD2 (6 bases). V was shortened by 0 bases and J by 6 bases, with 18 bases between the two germline ends. Germline V lookup: CDR1 SGDLS, CDR2 YYNGEE. The CDR3 runs 17 residues. The CDR3 sequence: CASSVVPGVGRAGELFF. CDR3 DNA: TGTGCCAGCAGCGTAGTCCCGGGAGTGGGTAGGGCCGGGGAGCTGTTTTTT.

The rearrangement links TRBV13 to TRBJ1-2; no clear D. Germline loops: CDR1 PRHDT, CDR2 FYEKMQ (reference sequence). Trimming pared 0 bases from V and 2 bases from J, leaving 10 bases between. The CDR3 sequence is 15 residues long. The CDR3 bases are TGTGCCAGCAGCTTAGGCCGCGTGGTAAACTATGGCTACACCTTC. It translates to CASSLGRVVNYGYTF.

V gene TRBV28 combines with J gene TRBJ2-1; the match to TRBD2 covers 11 bases. Germline V gene lookup returns CDR1 MDHEN and CDR2 SYDVKM. V dropped 9 bases and J dropped 2; count of bases not matched to a gene: 6. This CDR3 comprises 15 residues. The CDR3 DNA reads as TGTGCCAGTCAACCTAGCGGGAGGCCCTACAATGAGCAGTTCTTC. It translates to CASQPSGRPYNEQFF.

V gene TRBV27 combines with J gene TRBJ2-7; 10 bases map to TRBD1. The CDR3 is made up of 15 amino acids. With 6 bases clipped from V and 2 bases from J, the junction kept 7 bases outside the gene matches. Germline values: CDR1 MNHEY, CDR2 SMNVEV (reference sequence). CDR3 in DNA: TGTGCCAGCAGACCGGGACAGGGGTTAACCTACGAGCAGTACTTC. Translating gives CASRPGQGLTYEQYF.

This chain connects TRBV29-1 to TRBJ1-1; tentative D call: TRBD1 (6 bases). The CDR3 sequence is 14 residues long. Germline V CDR1 and CDR2: SQVTM, ANQGSEA. V dropped 7 bases and J dropped 5 bases, with 20 bases sitting between them. The CDR3, as DNA: TGCAGCGGTTTTAAAGGCGGGGGGCAGACTGAAGCTTTCTTT. This gives the protein CSGFKGGGQTEAFF.

The CDR3 protein is CASSPRQGTGETQYF. The CDR3 DNA is TGTGCCAGCAGCCCTAGACAGGGGACAGGAGAGACCCAGTACTTC. This chain links TRBV27 with TRBJ2-5; 8 bases map to TRBD1. The germline V gene encodes CDR1 MNHEY and CDR2 SMNVEV (reference sequence). CDR3 length: 15 amino acids. J gave up 4 bases and V 6 bases, and 10 bases lay outside the gene matches.

The chain carries TRBV6-1 and TRBJ2-3; D call uncertain. The CDR3 is 11 amino acids. Germline CDR1 is MNHNS and CDR2 is SASEGT. Trimming left V 8 bases short and J 3 bases short, with 6 bases between. This CDR3 reads CASAETDTQYF. CDR3 bases: TGTGCCAGCGCCGAAACAGATACGCAGTATTTT.

This clone was seen only once. The V call is TRBV7-8, the J call TRBJ2-1, with D tentatively TRBD2 (6 bases). This CDR3 is built from 11 residues. Per the germline V gene, CDR1 is SGHVS and CDR2 is FQNEAQ. V dropped 7 bases and J dropped 8 bases, with 9 bases sitting between them. CDR3 in amino acids: CASNAGYEQFF. CDR3 sequence (DNA): TGTGCCAGCAACGCGGGATATGAGCAGTTCTTC.

In nucleotides, the CDR3 is TGTGCCAGCAGCTTTACGTCAGGGGGCTACGAGCAGTACTTC. This gives the protein CASSFTSGGYEQYF. This chain joins TRBV11-2 and TRBJ2-7, with 7 bases that match TRBD1. Trimming at V came to 3 bases and at J to 3 bases, leaving 5 bases not matched to a gene. The germline gives CDR1 SGHAT, CDR2 FQNNGV. The CDR3 has 14 amino acids.

This chain links TRBV4-1 with TRBJ2-4; D ambiguous. V lost 0 bases, J lost 0 bases, and 12 bases lay in between. Per germline, CDR1 MGHRA and CDR2 YSYEKL. The CDR3 runs to 17 residues. Written as DNA, the CDR3 is TGCGCCAGCAGCCAAGAAGGGCACCCACTAGCCAAAAACATTCAGTACTTC. This sequence encodes CASSQEGHPLAKNIQYF.

This clone appeared a single time. V usage is TRBV12-5 and J usage is TRBJ2-5; TRBD1 matches 9 bases. The CDR3 totals 15 residues. CDR1 and CDR2 from the germline V gene are LGHNT and FRNRAP. J lost 3 bases, V lost 4 bases, and 6 bases had no gene match. The CDR3 sequence is CASGWYTGGEETQYF. The CDR3 region has the DNA TGTGCTAGTGGTTGGTACACAGGGGGCGAAGAGACCCAGTACTTC. The complete variable domain, with remaining parts taken from reference TRBV12-5 and TRBJ2-5, reads DARVTQTPRHKVTEMGQEVTMRCQPILGHNTVFWYRQTMMQGLELLAYFRNRAPLDDSGMPKDRFSAEMPDATLATLKIQPSEPRDSAVYFCASGWYTGGEETQYFGPGTRLLVL.

V gene TRBV6-6 combines with J gene TRBJ2-7, with D possibly being TRBD1 or TRBD2 (5 bases each). The germline gives CDR1 MNHNY, CDR2 SVGAGI (reference sequence). V lost 6 bases and J 7 bases, leaving 16 bases between the germline ends. The CDR3 extends over 13 amino acids. The CDR3 spells CASSPSLWGEQYF. The CDR3 DNA is TGTGCCAGCAGCCCCTCCTTATGGGGGGAGCAGTACTTC.

This clone was recorded once. This chain connects TRBV5-1 to TRBJ2-7; 13 bases align to TRBD2. CDR3 length equals 16 residues. Germline CDR1 and CDR2: SGHRS and YFSETQ. The V and J ends lost 4 bases and 4 bases, in that order; junction bases with no gene match: 8. This CDR3 reads CASSAGLAGPPYEQYF. In DNA, the CDR3 is TGCGCCAGCAGCGCGGGACTAGCGGGACCCCCATACGAGCAGTACTTC. The complete variable domain, with remaining parts taken from reference TRBV5-1 and TRBJ2-7, reads KAGVTQTPRYLIKTRGQQVTLSCSPISGHRSVSWYQQTPGQGLQFLFEYFSETQRNKGNFPGRFSGRQFSNSRSEMNVSTLELGDSALYLCASSAGLAGPPYEQYFGPGTRLTVT.

The chain couples TRBV14 to TRBJ2-7; D unclear. CDR1 and CDR2 from the germline V gene are SGHDN and FVKESK. CDR3 size: 14 residues. Trimming stripped 1 base from V and 2 bases from J, with 9 bases between. The CDR3 DNA is TGTGCCAGCAGCCAAGTGGAGCAGGCCTACGAGCAGTACTTC. Its protein product is CASSQVEQAYEQYF.

The gene calls are TRBV28 and TRBJ1-5; D is ambiguous. The length of the CDR3 is 11 residues. Looked up from germline, CDR1 is MDHEN and CDR2 is SYDVKM. In DNA form, the CDR3 reads TGTTCGGCGGGCGGCAATCAGCCCCAGCATTTT. It specifies CSAGGNQPQHF.

This chain uses TRBV7-2 with TRBJ2-7, with a weak D call TRBD2 (5 bases). This CDR3 is 15 amino acids long. CDR1 and CDR2 from the germline V gene are SGHTA and FQGNSA. The germline V and J ends were trimmed by 4 bases and 3 bases, with 16 bases remaining between them. This CDR3 is CASSSRYDYLYEQYF. The DNA of the CDR3 is TGTGCCAGCAGCTCCAGATATGACTACCTCTACGAGCAGTACTTC.

The rearrangement links TRBV10-3 to TRBJ2-7; 10 bases map to TRBD1. Trimming cost V 9 bases and J 6 bases; bases outside gene matches: 5. CDR3 length: 12 amino acids. Looked up from germline, CDR1 is ENHRY and CDR2 is SYGVKD. CDR3 residues: CAIGTGEPEQYF. The DNA of the CDR3 is TGTGCCATTGGGACAGGGGAGCCCGAGCAGTACTTC.